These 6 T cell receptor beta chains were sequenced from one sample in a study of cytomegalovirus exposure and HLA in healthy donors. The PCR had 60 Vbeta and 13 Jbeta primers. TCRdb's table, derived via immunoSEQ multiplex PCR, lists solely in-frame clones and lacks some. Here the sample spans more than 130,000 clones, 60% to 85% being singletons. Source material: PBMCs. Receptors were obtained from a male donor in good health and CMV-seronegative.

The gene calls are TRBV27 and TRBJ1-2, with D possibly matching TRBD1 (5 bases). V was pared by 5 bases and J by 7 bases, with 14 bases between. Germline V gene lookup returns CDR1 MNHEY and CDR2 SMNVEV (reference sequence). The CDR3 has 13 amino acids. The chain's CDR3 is CASSLTGLGGYTF. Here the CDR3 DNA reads TGTGCCAGCAGTCTTACAGGTCTCGGTGGCTACACCTTC.

CDR3 in DNA: TGTGCCAGCAGCACGAGACTAGATTCCTCCACTGAGCAGTTCTTC. The encoded protein is CASSTRLDSSTEQFF. The gene calls are TRBV5-4 and TRBJ2-1; a possible D gene is TRBD2 (6 bases). From germline, CDR1 is SGHNT and CDR2 YYREEE (reference sequence). V lost 4 bases, J lost 9 bases, and 20 bases lay in between. This CDR3 spans 15 amino acids.

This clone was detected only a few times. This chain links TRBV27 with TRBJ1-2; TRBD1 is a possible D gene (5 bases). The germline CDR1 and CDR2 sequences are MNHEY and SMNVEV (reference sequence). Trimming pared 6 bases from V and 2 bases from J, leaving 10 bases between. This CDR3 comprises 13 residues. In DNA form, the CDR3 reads TGTGCCAGCAGGGGGCAGGCCAACTATGGCTACACCTTC. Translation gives CASRGQANYGYTF.

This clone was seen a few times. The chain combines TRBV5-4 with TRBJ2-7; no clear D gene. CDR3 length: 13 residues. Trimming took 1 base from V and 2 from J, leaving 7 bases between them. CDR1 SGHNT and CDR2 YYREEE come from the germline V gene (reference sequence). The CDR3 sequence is CASSLPPAYEQYF. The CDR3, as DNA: TGTGCCAGCAGCTTGCCGCCAGCCTACGAGCAGTACTTC.

The CDR3 sequence: CASSIRGGDGYTF. In nucleotides, the CDR3 is TGTGCCAGTAGTATAAGAGGGGGCGACGGCTACACCTTC. J is TRBJ1-2 and V is TRBV19; 7 bases map to TRBD1. This CDR3 spans 13 amino acids. Germline-derived CDR1 and CDR2 are LNHDA and SQIVND (reference sequence). The V gene end was trimmed by 2 bases and the J gene end by 8 bases; junction bases not matched to a gene: 5.

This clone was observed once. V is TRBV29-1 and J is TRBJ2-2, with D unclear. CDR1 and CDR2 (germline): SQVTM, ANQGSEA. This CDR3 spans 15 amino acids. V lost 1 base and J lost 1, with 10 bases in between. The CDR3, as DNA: TGCAGCGTTGAAGGGTCAACTCGGAACACCGGGGAGCTGTTTTTT. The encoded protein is CSVEGSTRNTGELFF.